The 25 T cell receptor beta chains listed next were all sequenced from one sample in a study of neurological immune-mediated disorders. Each CDR3 protein is one row after TCRdb ran MiXCR on the 5' RACE reads. The table includes 55,000 to 70,000 distinct CDR3 sequences, approximately 5.1% detected once. Input material: PBMCs. These receptor sequences come from a human donor with multiple sclerosis. The donor label of this sample is uncertain.

This clonotype has ten or more counts. The chain carries TRBV15 and TRBJ1-1; D is unclear. This CDR3 is 14 amino acids long. Per germline, CDR1 LNHNV and CDR2 YYDKDF (reference sequence). The V end lost 0 bases, the J end lost 5 bases, and 10 bases lay between the germline ends. The DNA for the CDR3 is TGTGCCACCAGCAGAGAAAGTGCGAGAACTGAAGCTTTCTTT. This codes for CATSRESARTEAFF.

This clonotype was counted at least ten times. This chain connects TRBV5-1 to TRBJ2-3; 8 nucleotides align to TRBD2. CDR3 length equals 14 residues. The V gene end was trimmed by 4 bases and the J gene end by 4 bases; junction bases not matched to a gene: 5. Per germline, CDR1 SGHRS and CDR2 YFSETQ. The CDR3, as DNA: TGCGCCAGCAGCCGGGGGGGCGATGCAGATACGCAGTATTTT. It yields the protein CASSRGGDADTQYF.

This clonotype was observed at least ten times. The V and J genes are TRBV20-1 and TRBJ2-4; no clear D. This CDR3 is 17 amino acids long. From germline, CDR1 is DFQATT and CDR2 SNEGSKA (reference sequence). Trimming left V 2 bases short and J 0 bases short, with 17 bases between. CDR3 protein: CSARSAGRDSAKNIQYF. CDR3 in DNA: TGCAGTGCTAGATCAGCAGGCCGCGACTCAGCCAAAAACATTCAGTACTTC.

The sample holds many counts of this clonotype. This chain connects TRBV5-1 to TRBJ2-5, with 8 bases fitting TRBD1. V shed 3 bases and J 2 bases; nucleotides not matched to a gene: 3. CDR3 length: 14 residues. CDR1 is SGHRS, CDR2 YFSETQ, per germline. The CDR3 sequence is CASSSQGAQETQYF. The CDR3 DNA follows: TGCGCCAGCAGCTCCCAGGGGGCGCAAGAGACCCAGTACTTC. Complete variable domain (other parts from reference TRBV5-1 and TRBJ2-5): KAGVTQTPRYLIKTRGQQVTLSCSPISGHRSVSWYQQTPGQGLQFLFEYFSETQRNKGNFPGRFSGRQFSNSRSEMNVSTLELGDSALYLCASSSQGAQETQYFGPGTRLLVL.

This clonotype was seen ten or more times. The chain employs TRBV9 and TRBJ1-1; 12 bases agree with TRBD1. The V and J ends lost 2 bases and 4 bases, in that order; junction bases with no gene match: 3. The CDR3 has 15 amino acids. Germline V gene data show CDR1 as SGDLS and CDR2 as YYNGEE. The chain's CDR3 is CASSVGDRGLTEAFF. CDR3 nucleotide sequence: TGTGCCAGCAGCGTCGGGGACAGGGGGCTCACTGAAGCTTTCTTT.

This clonotype was counted ten times or more. The chain combines TRBV4-1 with TRBJ2-3; 15 bases line up with TRBD2. The CDR3 runs to 17 residues. J gave up 5 bases and V 4 bases, and 7 bases lay outside the gene matches. Germline-derived CDR1 and CDR2 are MGHRA and YSYEKL. Here the CDR3 DNA reads TGCGCCAGCAGCCGGACTAGCGGGGGGGCCATTAGAGATACGCAGTATTTT. It specifies CASSRTSGGAIRDTQYF.

Many counts were recorded for this clonotype. J is TRBJ1-2 and V is TRBV20-1, with TRBD1 matching 8 bases. The CDR3 runs 12 residues. From germline, CDR1 is DFQATT and CDR2 SNEGSKA (reference sequence). V was clipped by 1 base and J by 8 bases; unmatched bases: 3. The CDR3 loop is CSARGQGNGYTF. As DNA, the CDR3 is TGCAGTGCTAGAGGACAGGGGAACGGCTACACCTTC.

This clonotype has ten or more counts. CDR3 bases: TGCGCCAGCAGGTCGACAGGCACCTACGAGCAGTACTTC. It yields the protein CASRSTGTYEQYF. V gene TRBV10-2 combines with J gene TRBJ2-7, with D tentatively TRBD1 (6 bases). This CDR3 contains 13 residues. CDR1 and CDR2 (germline): WSHSY, SAAADI. The V gene lost 6 bases and the J gene lost 2 bases, with 11 bases spanning the gap.

This clonotype appeared many times. Here the CDR3 reads CASSFGQGTYEQYF. CDR3 DNA sequence: TGCGCCAGCAGCTTCGGACAGGGGACCTACGAGCAGTACTTC. The rearrangement links TRBV5-1 to TRBJ2-7; TRBD1 agrees at 9 bases. The junction had 2 bases not matched to a gene; V was cut back by 2 bases and J by 2 bases. The CDR3 consists of 14 residues. Germline values: CDR1 SGHRS, CDR2 YFSETQ. The full variable domain, with the rest looked up from reference TRBV5-1 and TRBJ2-7, is KAGVTQTPRYLIKTRGQQVTLSCSPISGHRSVSWYQQTPGQGLQFLFEYFSETQRNKGNFPGRFSGRQFSNSRSEMNVSTLELGDSALYLCASSFGQGTYEQYFGPGTRLTVT.

This clonotype was recorded at least ten times. The rearrangement links TRBV5-1 to TRBJ2-1; D call uncertain. This CDR3 spans 13 amino acids. Between the trimmed V and J ends, which lost 2 bases and 5 bases, there was a span of 8 bases. The germline V gene has CDR1 SGHRS and CDR2 YFSETQ. The CDR3 DNA sequence: TGCGCCAGCAGCTTTTCTAGAAACAATGAGCAGTTCTTC. Residues: CASSFSRNNEQFF. The full variable domain, in which reference TRBV5-1 and TRBJ2-1 provide the parts outside the CDR3, is KAGVTQTPRYLIKTRGQQVTLSCSPISGHRSVSWYQQTPGQGLQFLFEYFSETQRNKGNFPGRFSGRQFSNSRSEMNVSTLELGDSALYLCASSFSRNNEQFFGPGTRLTVL.

This clonotype was seen many times. V gene TRBV4-1 combines with J gene TRBJ1-3; D is perhaps TRBD1 (5 bases). The CDR3 has 14 residues. Germline CDR1 is MGHRA and CDR2 is YSYEKL. Between the trimmed V and J ends, which lost 3 bases and 4 bases, there was a span of 10 bases. The chain's CDR3 is CASSQSGTGNTIYF. The CDR3 nucleotides are TGCGCCAGCAGCCAGTCGGGGACCGGAAACACCATATATTTT.

This clonotype was detected ten times or more. This chain links TRBV20-1 with TRBJ1-5, with a possible D match to TRBD1 (5 bases). With 0 bases removed from V and 9 bases from J, the gap between germline ends came to 15 bases. Looked up from germline, CDR1 is DFQATT and CDR2 is SNEGSKA (reference sequence). The CDR3 extends over 14 amino acids. CDR3 loop: CSARDASTQGPQHF. The CDR3 DNA follows: TGCAGTGCTAGAGATGCGAGCACCCAGGGGCCCCAGCATTTT.

This clonotype showed up many times. The chain is built from TRBV6-5 and TRBJ2-5, with D perhaps matching TRBD2 (5 bases). Germline V gene sequence: CDR1 MNHEY, CDR2 SVGAGI. V was clipped by 6 bases and J by 6 bases, with 11 bases between them. This CDR3 region has 12 residues. In DNA form, the CDR3 reads TGTGCCAGCAGACAACTAGGCCAGACCCAGTACTTC. It specifies CASRQLGQTQYF.

This clonotype has a count of ten or more. V and J are TRBV7-2 and TRBJ2-1; the match to TRBD1 covers 7 bases. V was pared by 4 bases and J by 4 bases, with 10 bases of the junction left unmatched. This CDR3 contains 16 residues. Germline V gene sequence: CDR1 SGHTA, CDR2 FQGNSA. The CDR3: CASSSDRSSFYNEQFF. The CDR3 coding sequence is TGTGCCAGCAGCTCGGACAGGAGTTCCTTTTACAATGAGCAGTTCTTC.

This clonotype was counted ten times or more. The chain links TRBV6-5 to TRBJ1-1, with TRBD1 identical over 7 bases. V lost 0 bases and J lost 4; bases outside the gene matches: 11. Per germline, CDR1 MNHEY and CDR2 SVGAGI. The CDR3 is made up of 17 amino acids. The CDR3 sequence: CASSYSETGSRGTEAFF. The DNA for the CDR3 is TGTGCCAGCAGTTACTCGGAGACAGGGTCGAGGGGCACTGAAGCTTTCTTT.

The sample holds many counts of this clonotype. This chain connects TRBV20-1 to TRBJ2-1; a possible D gene is TRBD2 (7 bases). V was shortened by 0 bases and J by 2 bases, with 11 bases between the two germline ends. Germline CDR1 DFQATT, CDR2 SNEGSKA (reference sequence). The length of the CDR3 is 15 residues. The CDR3 DNA is TGCAGTGCTAGAGATAGGGGGGGAGCCTACAATGAGCAGTTCTTC. Protein sequence: CSARDRGGAYNEQFF.

Ten or more counts support this clonotype. The chain has TRBV4-1 and TRBJ2-1, with TRBD1 matching 7 bases. Germline V gene lookup returns CDR1 MGHRA and CDR2 YSYEKL. The CDR3 covers 15 residues. Trimming cost V 4 bases and J 0 bases; bases outside gene matches: 3. The DNA for the CDR3 is TGCGCCAGCAGCCCCTGGACAGGCTCCTACAATGAGCAGTTCTTC. This sequence encodes CASSPWTGSYNEQFF.

This clonotype was counted ten times or more. The genes are TRBV5-1 and TRBJ2-3; 11 positions agree with TRBD2. Germline V gene sequence: CDR1 SGHRS, CDR2 YFSETQ. The CDR3 has 15 residues. J was trimmed by 4 bases and V by 0 bases; bases with no gene match: 1. DNA of the CDR3: TGCGCCAGCAGCTTGGGACTAGCGGGATCAGATACGCAGTATTTT. Translating it yields CASSLGLAGSDTQYF.

This clonotype has a count of ten or more. The chain carries TRBV4-1 and TRBJ2-5; either TRBD1 or TRBD2 may supply D (5 bases each). Per the germline V gene, CDR1 is MGHRA and CDR2 is YSYEKL. V lost 1 base and J lost 5, with 17 bases in between. The CDR3 has 16 residues. CDR3 nucleotides: TGCGCCAGCAGCCAAGGTGGGGCGGGTGACTGGGAGACCCAGTACTTC. This sequence encodes CASSQGGAGDWETQYF.

This clonotype has ten or more counts. V is TRBV10-3 and J is TRBJ1-6, with TRBD1 matching 9 bases. Trimming at V came to 6 bases and at J to 8 bases, leaving 5 bases not matched to a gene. Germline V gene sequence: CDR1 ENHRY, CDR2 SYGVKD. The length of the CDR3 is 14 residues. The CDR3 DNA reads TGTGCCATCAGAATGGGACAGGGAGATTCACCCCTCCACTTT. It is translated as CAIRMGQGDSPLHF.

This clonotype was recorded at least ten times. This sequence joins TRBV7-9 and TRBJ2-1, with 8 bases fitting TRBD1. The CDR3 extends over 16 amino acids. V lost 4 bases, J lost 3 bases, and 8 bases stayed unmatched. CDR1 and CDR2 (germline): SEHNR, FQNEAQ (reference sequence). CDR3 DNA: TGTGCCAGCAGCTACAGACAGGGGACGAACTACAATGAGCAGTTCTTC. This gives the protein CASSYRQGTNYNEQFF.

In this sample, this clonotype turned up many times. The chain joins TRBV5-1 to TRBJ1-5; TRBD1 matches at 8 bases. Germline CDR1 SGHRS, CDR2 YFSETQ. The CDR3 extends over 14 amino acids. The junction had 3 bases not matched to a gene; V was cut back by 3 bases and J by 4 bases. The CDR3 sequence: CASSSTGGNQPQHF. In nucleotides, the CDR3 is TGCGCCAGCAGCTCTACAGGGGGGAATCAGCCCCAGCATTTT.

This clonotype was detected ten times or more. V is TRBV5-1 and J is TRBJ2-7, with D possibly matching TRBD2 (7 bases). Trimming left V 6 bases short and J 0 bases short, with 19 bases between. The CDR3 is made up of 16 amino acids. CDR1 and CDR2 from the germline V gene are SGHRS and YFSETQ. As DNA, the CDR3 is TGCGCCAGCACCGGGTGGGGGGGGCCCAGCTCCTACGAGCAGTACTTC. It is translated as CASTGWGGPSSYEQYF.

Ten or more counts support this clonotype. The chain combines TRBV5-1 with TRBJ2-2, with a tentative D call TRBD2 (5 bases). This CDR3 is 15 amino acids long. Germline V gene sequence: CDR1 SGHRS, CDR2 YFSETQ. V dropped 2 bases and J dropped 4 bases, with 12 bases sitting between them. CDR3 in amino acids: CASSFGLTTTGELFF. CDR3 bases: TGCGCCAGCAGCTTCGGACTTACTACCACCGGGGAGCTGTTTTTT.

This clonotype was recorded many times. The chain recombines TRBV7-8 with TRBJ2-7; D unclear. Trimming left V 3 bases short and J 1 base short, with 7 bases between. Looked up from germline, CDR1 is SGHVS and CDR2 is FQNEAQ. The CDR3 length is 13 residues. CDR3 nucleotide sequence: TGTGCCAGCAGCTTTTTACGGTCCTACGAGCAGTACTTC. Protein: CASSFLRSYEQYF.